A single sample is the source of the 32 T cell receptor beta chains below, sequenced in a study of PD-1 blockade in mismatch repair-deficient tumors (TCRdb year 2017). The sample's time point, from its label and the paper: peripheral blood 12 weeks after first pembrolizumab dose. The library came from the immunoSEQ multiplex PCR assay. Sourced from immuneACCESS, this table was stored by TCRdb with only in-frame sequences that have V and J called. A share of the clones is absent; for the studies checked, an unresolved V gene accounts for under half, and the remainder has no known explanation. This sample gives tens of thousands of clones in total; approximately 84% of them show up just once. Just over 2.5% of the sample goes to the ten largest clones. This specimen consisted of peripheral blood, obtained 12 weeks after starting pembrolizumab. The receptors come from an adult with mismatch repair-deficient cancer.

The CDR3 here is CASSLTVGTDTQYF. Written as DNA, the CDR3 is TGTGCCAGCAGCTTGACAGTAGGAACAGATACGCAGTATTTT. The chain joins TRBV7-9 to TRBJ2-3, with a possible D match to TRBD1 (5 bases). The germline V and J ends were trimmed by 3 bases and 3 bases, with 10 bases remaining between them. CDR1 is SEHNR and CDR2 is FQNEAQ in the germline V gene (reference sequence). CDR3 size: 14 residues.

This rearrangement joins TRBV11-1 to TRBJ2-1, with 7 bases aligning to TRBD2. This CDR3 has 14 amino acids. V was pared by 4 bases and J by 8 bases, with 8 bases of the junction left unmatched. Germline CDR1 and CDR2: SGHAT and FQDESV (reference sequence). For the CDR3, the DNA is TGTGCCAGCAGCTCTAGAGGGGAGGGCGATGAGCAGTTCTTC. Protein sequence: CASSSRGEGDEQFF.

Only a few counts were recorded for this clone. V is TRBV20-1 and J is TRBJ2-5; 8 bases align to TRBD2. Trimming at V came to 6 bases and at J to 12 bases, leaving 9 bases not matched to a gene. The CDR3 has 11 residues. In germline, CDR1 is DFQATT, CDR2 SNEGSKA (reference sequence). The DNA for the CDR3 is TGCAGTGCCCAGAGCGGGGGCTCAAAGTACTTC. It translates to CSAQSGGSKYF.

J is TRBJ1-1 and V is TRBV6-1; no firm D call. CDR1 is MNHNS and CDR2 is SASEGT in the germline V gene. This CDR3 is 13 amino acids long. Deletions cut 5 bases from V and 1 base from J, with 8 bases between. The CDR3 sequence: CASSWTENTEAFF. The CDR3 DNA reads TGTGCCAGCAGTTGGACGGAGAACACTGAAGCTTTCTTT.

The CDR3 here is CASTGYYGGELFF. CDR3 bases: TGTGCCAGTACCGGGTATTACGGCGGGGAGCTGTTTTTT. V is TRBV19 and J is TRBJ2-2, with D uncertain. The germline V gene encodes CDR1 LNHDA and CDR2 SQIVND (reference sequence). Trimming pared 7 bases from V and 7 bases from J, leaving 13 bases between. The CDR3 sequence is 13 residues long.

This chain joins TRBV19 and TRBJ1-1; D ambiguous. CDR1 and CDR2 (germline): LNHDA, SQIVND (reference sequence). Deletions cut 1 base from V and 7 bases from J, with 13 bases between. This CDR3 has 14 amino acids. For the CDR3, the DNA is TGTGCCAGTAGTATAGCACTGAGGAATGGTGAAGCTTTCTTT. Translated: CASSIALRNGEAFF.

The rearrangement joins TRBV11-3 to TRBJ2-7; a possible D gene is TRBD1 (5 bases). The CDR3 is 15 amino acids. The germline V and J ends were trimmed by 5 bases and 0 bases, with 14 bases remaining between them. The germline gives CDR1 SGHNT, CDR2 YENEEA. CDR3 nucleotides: TGTGCCAGCAGCCCCGATGACAGTGGCTCCTACGAGCAGTACTTC. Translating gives CASSPDDSGSYEQYF.

In DNA form, the CDR3 reads TGTGCCAGCAGCAAATTCGAAGGGGCTAACATTCAGTACTTC. It codes for CASSKFEGANIQYF. V and J are TRBV21-1 and TRBJ2-4; the table gives TRBD1 as D, unverified against the DNA. TRBV21-1 counts as a pseudogene. The CDR3 extends over 14 amino acids.

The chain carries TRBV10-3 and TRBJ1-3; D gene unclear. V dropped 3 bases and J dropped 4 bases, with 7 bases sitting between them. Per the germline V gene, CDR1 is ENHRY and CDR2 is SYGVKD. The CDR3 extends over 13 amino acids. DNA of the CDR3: TGTGCCATCAGTGATAGGCAGGGAAACACCATATATTTT. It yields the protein CAISDRQGNTIYF.

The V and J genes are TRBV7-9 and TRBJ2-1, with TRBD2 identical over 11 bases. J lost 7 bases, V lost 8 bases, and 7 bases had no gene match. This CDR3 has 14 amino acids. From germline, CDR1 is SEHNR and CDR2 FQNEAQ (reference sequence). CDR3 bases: TGTGCCAGCCAGACTAGCGGGGTTTTGAATGAGCAGTTCTTC. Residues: CASQTSGVLNEQFF.

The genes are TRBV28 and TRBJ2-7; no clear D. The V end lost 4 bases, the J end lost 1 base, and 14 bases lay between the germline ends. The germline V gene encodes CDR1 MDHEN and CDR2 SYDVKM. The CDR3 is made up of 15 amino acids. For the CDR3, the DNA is TGTGCCAGCAGTTACCTCCGGGCGTTTTCCTACGAGCAGTACTTC. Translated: CASSYLRAFSYEQYF.

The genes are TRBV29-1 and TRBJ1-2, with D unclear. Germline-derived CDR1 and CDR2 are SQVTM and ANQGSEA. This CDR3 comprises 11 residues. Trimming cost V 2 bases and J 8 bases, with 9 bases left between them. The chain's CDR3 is CSVETVRGYTF. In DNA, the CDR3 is TGCAGCGTTGAAACAGTACGAGGCTACACCTTC. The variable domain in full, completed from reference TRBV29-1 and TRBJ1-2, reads SAVISQKPSRDICQRGTSLTIQCQVDSQVTMMFWYRQQPGQSLTLIATANQGSEATYESGFVIDKFPISRPNLTFSTLTVSNMSPEDSSIYLCSVETVRGYTFGSGTRLTVV.

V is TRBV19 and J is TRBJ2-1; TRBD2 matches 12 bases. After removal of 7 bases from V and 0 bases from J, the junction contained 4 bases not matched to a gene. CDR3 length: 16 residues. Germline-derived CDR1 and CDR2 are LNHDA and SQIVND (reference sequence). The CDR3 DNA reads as TGTGCCAGTACCAGGACTAGCGGGGCCTCCTACAATGAGCAGTTCTTC. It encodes CASTRTSGASYNEQFF.

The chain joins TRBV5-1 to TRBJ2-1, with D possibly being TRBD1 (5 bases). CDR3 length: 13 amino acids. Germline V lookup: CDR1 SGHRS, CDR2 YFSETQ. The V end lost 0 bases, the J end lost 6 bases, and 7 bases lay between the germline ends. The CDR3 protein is CASSLAGSNEQFF. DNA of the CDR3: TGCGCCAGCAGCTTGGCAGGGTCCAATGAGCAGTTCTTC. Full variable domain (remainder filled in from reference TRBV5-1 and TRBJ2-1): KAGVTQTPRYLIKTRGQQVTLSCSPISGHRSVSWYQQTPGQGLQFLFEYFSETQRNKGNFPGRFSGRQFSNSRSEMNVSTLELGDSALYLCASSLAGSNEQFFGPGTRLTVL.

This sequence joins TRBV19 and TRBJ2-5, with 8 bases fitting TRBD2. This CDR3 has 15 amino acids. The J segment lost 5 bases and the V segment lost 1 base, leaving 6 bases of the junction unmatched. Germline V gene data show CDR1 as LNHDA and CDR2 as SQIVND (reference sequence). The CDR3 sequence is CASSIALAVGETQYF. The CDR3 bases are TGTGCCAGTAGTATAGCACTAGCGGTAGGGGAGACCCAGTACTTC.

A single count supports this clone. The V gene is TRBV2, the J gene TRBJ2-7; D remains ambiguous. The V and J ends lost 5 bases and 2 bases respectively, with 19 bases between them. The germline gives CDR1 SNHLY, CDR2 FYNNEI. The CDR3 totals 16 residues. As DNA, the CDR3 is TGTGCCAGCAGTCGATTAATGGAAGCTACAACCTACGAGCAGTACTTC. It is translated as CASSRLMEATTYEQYF.

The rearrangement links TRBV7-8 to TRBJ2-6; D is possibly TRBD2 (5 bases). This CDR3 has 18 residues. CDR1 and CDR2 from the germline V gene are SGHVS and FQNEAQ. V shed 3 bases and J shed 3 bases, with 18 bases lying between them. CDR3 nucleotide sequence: TGTGCCAGCAGCTTGGAGGTGGAAAGGCTCGTTGGGGCCAACGTCCTGACTTTC. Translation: CASSLEVERLVGANVLTF.

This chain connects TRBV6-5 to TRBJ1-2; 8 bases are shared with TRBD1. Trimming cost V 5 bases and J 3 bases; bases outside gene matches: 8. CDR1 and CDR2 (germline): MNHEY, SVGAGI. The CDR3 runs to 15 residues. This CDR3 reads CASSRAQGVYYGYTF. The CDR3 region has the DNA TGTGCCAGCAGTAGGGCACAGGGGGTTTACTATGGCTACACCTTC.

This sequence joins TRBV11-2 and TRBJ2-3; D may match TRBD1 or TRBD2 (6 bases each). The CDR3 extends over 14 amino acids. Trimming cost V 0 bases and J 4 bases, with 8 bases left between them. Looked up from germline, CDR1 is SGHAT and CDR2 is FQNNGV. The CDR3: CASSLDRGADTQYF. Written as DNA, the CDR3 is TGTGCCAGCAGCTTAGATAGGGGGGCAGATACGCAGTATTTT.

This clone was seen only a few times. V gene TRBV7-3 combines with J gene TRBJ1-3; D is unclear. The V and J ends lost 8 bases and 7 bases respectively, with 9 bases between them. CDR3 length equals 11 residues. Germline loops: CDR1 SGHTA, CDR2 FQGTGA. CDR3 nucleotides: TGTGCCAGCCCTCCCGTCAACACCATATATTTT. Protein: CASPPVNTIYF.

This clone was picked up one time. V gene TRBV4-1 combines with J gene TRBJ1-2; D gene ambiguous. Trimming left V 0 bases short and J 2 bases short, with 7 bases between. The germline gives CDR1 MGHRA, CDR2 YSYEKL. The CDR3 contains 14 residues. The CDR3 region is CASSQEKGNYGYTF. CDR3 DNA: TGCGCCAGCAGCCAAGAAAAGGGAAACTATGGCTACACCTTC.

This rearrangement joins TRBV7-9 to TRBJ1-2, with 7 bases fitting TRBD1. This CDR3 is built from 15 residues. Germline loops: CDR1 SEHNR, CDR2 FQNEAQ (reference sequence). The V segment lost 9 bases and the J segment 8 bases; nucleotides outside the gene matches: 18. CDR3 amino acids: CASLGRGRNGRGYTF. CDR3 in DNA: TGTGCCAGTTTGGGGAGGGGGCGGAACGGGCGCGGCTACACCTTC.

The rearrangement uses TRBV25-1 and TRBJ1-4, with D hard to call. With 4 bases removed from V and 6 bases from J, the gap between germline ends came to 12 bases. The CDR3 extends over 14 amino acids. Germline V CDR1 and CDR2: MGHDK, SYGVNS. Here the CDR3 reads CASSVSHGDEKLFF. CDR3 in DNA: TGTGCCAGCAGTGTTTCTCATGGCGATGAAAAACTGTTTTTT.

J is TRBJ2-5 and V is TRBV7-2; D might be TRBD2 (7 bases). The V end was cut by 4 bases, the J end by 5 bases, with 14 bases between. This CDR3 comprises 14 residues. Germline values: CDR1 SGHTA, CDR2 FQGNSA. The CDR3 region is CASSSLGGRETQYF. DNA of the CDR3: TGTGCCAGCAGCTCCCTCGGGGGGCGGGAGACCCAGTACTTC.

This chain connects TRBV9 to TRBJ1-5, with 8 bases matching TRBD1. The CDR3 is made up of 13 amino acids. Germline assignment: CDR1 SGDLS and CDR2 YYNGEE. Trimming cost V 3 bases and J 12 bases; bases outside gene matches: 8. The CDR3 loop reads CASSEGTGGIQHF. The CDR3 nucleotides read TGTGCCAGCAGCGAAGGGACAGGCGGAATCCAGCATTTT.

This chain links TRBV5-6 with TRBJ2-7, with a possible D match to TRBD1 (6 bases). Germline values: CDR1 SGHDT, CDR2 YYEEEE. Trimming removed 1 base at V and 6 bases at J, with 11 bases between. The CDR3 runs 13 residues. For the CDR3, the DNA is TGTGCCAGCAGCTTGTATCAGGGGATCGAGCAGTACTTC. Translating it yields CASSLYQGIEQYF.

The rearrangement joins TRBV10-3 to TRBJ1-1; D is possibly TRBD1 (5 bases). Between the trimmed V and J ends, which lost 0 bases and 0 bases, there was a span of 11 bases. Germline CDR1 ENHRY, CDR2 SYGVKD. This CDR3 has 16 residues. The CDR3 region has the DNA TGTGCCATCAGTGAGTCGAGGGGAGGAGTGAACACTGAAGCTTTCTTT. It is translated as CAISESRGGVNTEAFF.

CDR3 sequence (DNA): TGTGCCAGCAGCTTGGGAGGTGGTTTAAACATTCAGTACTTC. This encodes CASSLGGGLNIQYF. The V gene is TRBV5-6, the J gene TRBJ2-4; D remains ambiguous. Trimming pared 0 bases from V and 6 bases from J, leaving 10 bases between. The CDR3 loop spans 14 amino acids. Per the germline V gene, CDR1 is SGHDT and CDR2 is YYEEEE.

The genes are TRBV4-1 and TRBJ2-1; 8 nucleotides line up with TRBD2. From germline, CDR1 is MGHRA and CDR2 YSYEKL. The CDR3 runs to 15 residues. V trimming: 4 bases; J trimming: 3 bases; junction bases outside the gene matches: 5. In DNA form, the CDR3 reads TGCGCCAGCAGCCCTGGGAGCGGGAGCTACAATGAGCAGTTCTTC. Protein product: CASSPGSGSYNEQFF.

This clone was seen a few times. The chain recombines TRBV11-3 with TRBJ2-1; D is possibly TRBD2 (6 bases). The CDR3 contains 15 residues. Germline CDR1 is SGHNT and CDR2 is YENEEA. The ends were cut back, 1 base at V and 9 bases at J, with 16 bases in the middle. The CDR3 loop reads CASSLAGRLAGEQFF. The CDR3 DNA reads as TGTGCCAGCAGCTTAGCGGGGAGGCTAGCCGGTGAGCAGTTCTTC.

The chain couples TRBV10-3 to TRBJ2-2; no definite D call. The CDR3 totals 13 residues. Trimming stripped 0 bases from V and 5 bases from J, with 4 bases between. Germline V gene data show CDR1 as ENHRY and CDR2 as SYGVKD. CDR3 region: CAISESPTGELFF. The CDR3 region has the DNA TGTGCCATCAGTGAGTCCCCAACCGGGGAGCTGTTTTTT.

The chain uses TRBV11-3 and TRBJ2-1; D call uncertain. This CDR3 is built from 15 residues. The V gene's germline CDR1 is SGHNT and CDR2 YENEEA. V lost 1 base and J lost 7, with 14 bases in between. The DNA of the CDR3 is TGTGCCAGCAGCTTAGGTGGCTCAGTGGGGAATGAGCAGTTCTTC. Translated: CASSLGGSVGNEQFF.